The clone carrying this TCR beta chain was seen a single time. Its antigen is as yet unknown. Blood samples were obtained at baseline, cycle 4 day 1, and cycle 7 day 1. This sample was included in a study of OX40 agonist ivuxolimab in advanced cancers. Study-wide context: Patients were infused with ivuxolimab every 2 weeks at 0.01 to 10 mg/kg. Study-wide results and caveats: Average numbers of expanded clones were greater in CD8+ T cells than in CD4+.

Assay used: immunoSEQ multiplex PCR; TCRdb lists only in-frame clones, some missing. Seen here are about 77,000 clones, 80% to 90% observed once, and the top ten hold about 0.8%. The source was CD4+ or CD8+ T cells sorted from blood, collected in a trial of the OX40 agonist ivuxolimab. This sequence was found in an adult with an advanced solid tumor such as melanoma, head and neck, liver or kidney cancer.

The CDR3 sequence: CASSFSGGPSTDTQYF. For the CDR3, the DNA is TGTGCCAGCAGTTTCAGCGGGGGACCTAGCACAGATACGCAGTATTTT. The genes are TRBV28 and TRBJ2-3; TRBD2 matches at 8 bases. J lost 0 bases, V lost 3 bases, and 5 bases had no gene match. Germline V lookup: CDR1 MDHEN, CDR2 SYDVKM. The CDR3 runs to 16 residues. The complete variable domain, with remaining parts taken from reference TRBV28 and TRBJ2-3, reads DVKVTQSSRYLVKRTGEKVFLECVQDMDHENMFWYRQDPGLGLRLIYFSYDVKMKEKGDIPEGYSVSREKKERFSLILESASTNQTSMYLCASSFSGGPSTDTQYFGPGTRLTVL.